The 15 T cell receptor beta chains listed next were all sequenced from one sample in a study of response to subunit inactivated influenza vaccine. One entry per CDR3 protein results from TCRdb running MiXCR on the RT-PCR reads. The sample contains about 190,000 distinct CDR3 sequences, approximately 15% of which appear only once. The specimen was CD8+ T cells sorted from PBMCs, collected more than 4 days after vaccination. The receptors derive from a man in his forties or fifties who received an inactivated influenza vaccine.

The chain is built from TRBV7-9 and TRBJ2-7, with 7 positions matching TRBD1. CDR1 is SEHNR, CDR2 FQNEAQ, per germline (reference sequence). V shed 5 bases, J shed 4 bases, and the junction held 8 bases outside the gene matches. The CDR3 sequence is 14 residues long. CDR3 in DNA: TGTGCCAGCAGCGCGAGGACAGGCCCTTACGAGCAGTACTTC. Translating gives CASSARTGPYEQYF.

The chain recombines TRBV3-1 with TRBJ2-7; 8 positions match TRBD1. CDR3 length: 16 residues. J lost 0 bases, V lost 3 bases, and 7 bases had no gene match. CDR1 is LGHDT and CDR2 is YNNKEL in the germline V gene (reference sequence). The CDR3: CASSHNRDRSSYEQYF. The CDR3 nucleotides read TGTGCCAGCAGCCACAACCGGGACAGGAGCTCCTACGAGCAGTACTTC.

This clonotype was observed a few times. This rearrangement joins TRBV20-1 to TRBJ2-1; 14 bases fit TRBD2. Germline V gene lookup returns CDR1 DFQATT and CDR2 SNEGSKA (reference sequence). After removal of 1 base from V and 7 bases from J, the junction contained 3 bases not matched to a gene. This CDR3 spans 15 amino acids. In DNA form, the CDR3 reads TGCAGTGCTAGAGGACTAGCGGGAGGGCCGAATGAGCAGTTCTTC. Translation: CSARGLAGGPNEQFF.

The gene calls are TRBV12-3 or TRBV12-4 and TRBJ2-3, with D possibly being TRBD2 (5 bases). The length of the CDR3 is 16 residues. The V gene lost 5 bases and the J gene lost 6 bases, with 21 bases spanning the gap. CDR3 nucleotides: TGTGCCAGCAGTGGGGAGCTTCCCCTCTTTCACGATACGCAGTATTTT. It codes for CASSGELPLFHDTQYF.

The gene calls are TRBV29-1 and TRBJ2-7; D perhaps matches TRBD2 (5 bases). Germline CDR1 SQVTM, CDR2 ANQGSEA. The CDR3 extends over 13 amino acids. The V gene lost 3 bases and the J gene lost 2 bases, with 11 bases spanning the gap. CDR3 DNA: TGCAGCGTTGATTCGGGGAGCGCCTACGAGCAGTACTTC. Its translation: CSVDSGSAYEQYF.

The chain couples TRBV20-1 to TRBJ2-1, with D perhaps given as TRBD1 or TRBD2 (5 bases each). Trimming shortened V by 1 base and J by 7 bases, and 17 bases separated the two germline ends. Germline V lookup: CDR1 DFQATT, CDR2 SNEGSKA (reference sequence). The CDR3 sequence is 15 residues long. CDR3 region: CSARVVTRGGNEQFF. DNA for the CDR3: TGCAGTGCTAGAGTCGTAACTAGGGGTGGGAATGAGCAGTTCTTC.

V usage is TRBV27 and J usage is TRBJ1-1; tentative D call: TRBD1 (6 bases). Germline V gene lookup returns CDR1 MNHEY and CDR2 SMNVEV (reference sequence). The CDR3 totals 14 residues. The ends were cut back, 7 bases at V and 3 bases at J, with 15 bases in the middle. CDR3 sequence (DNA): TGTGCCAGCATGCGGCAGGGGCAGCACACTGAAGCTTTCTTT. Its protein is CASMRQGQHTEAFF.

This sequence joins TRBV10-3 and TRBJ1-2; D unresolved. This CDR3 region has 12 residues. The germline V gene encodes CDR1 ENHRY and CDR2 SYGVKD. The V end was cut by 6 bases, the J end by 8 bases, with 13 bases between. CDR3 DNA: TGTGCCATCAGCCCGATCCGTGAGGGCTACACCTTC. Translating gives CAISPIREGYTF.

The V and J genes are TRBV20-1 and TRBJ2-1; D is undetermined. The V and J ends lost 2 bases and 1 base respectively, with 9 bases between them. The CDR3 runs to 14 residues. CDR1 and CDR2 (germline): DFQATT, SNEGSKA (reference sequence). CDR3 amino acids: CSARPQASYNEQFF. The CDR3 region has the DNA TGCAGTGCTAGACCCCAGGCATCCTACAATGAGCAGTTCTTC.

V gene TRBV9 combines with J gene TRBJ1-1; D ambiguous. Germline V gives CDR1 SGDLS, CDR2 YYNGEE. Trimming removed 7 bases at V and 5 bases at J, with 12 bases between. There are 12 residues in the CDR3. CDR3 sequence reads: CASGSRETEAFF. For the CDR3, the DNA is TGTGCCAGCGGTTCGAGGGAAACTGAAGCTTTCTTT.

The chain joins TRBV7-2 to TRBJ2-7, with 15 bases that match TRBD2. The CDR3 is 17 amino acids. Germline values: CDR1 SGHTA, CDR2 FQGNSA. J gave up 1 base and V 4 bases, and 5 bases lay outside the gene matches. The CDR3 loop is CASSSGLAGGPSYEQYF. CDR3 coding DNA: TGTGCCAGCAGCTCAGGACTAGCGGGAGGGCCTTCCTACGAGCAGTACTTC.

This clonotype occurred once. A much larger clone lies one base from this, so it may be a read error. V and J are TRBV5-1 and TRBJ1-1, with D maybe TRBD1 (5 bases). V gave up 4 bases and J gave up 5 bases, with 15 bases separating them. The germline gives CDR1 SGHRS, CDR2 YFSETQ. The CDR3 spans 14 residues. The chain's CDR3 is CASSLGTMGTEAFF. The CDR3 region has the DNA TGCGCCAGCAGCCTCGGGACGATGGGAACTGAAGCTTTCTTT.

The V call is TRBV25-1, the J call TRBJ2-7; the D gene is possibly TRBD2 (5 bases). Trimming cost V 4 bases and J 2 bases, with 9 bases left between them. Germline V gene lookup returns CDR1 MGHDK and CDR2 SYGVNS. The CDR3 covers 13 residues. The DNA of the CDR3 is TGTGCCAGCAGTGTCGGGGTCGCCTACGAGCAGTACTTC. Its translation: CASSVGVAYEQYF.

This clonotype was counted many times. The V and J genes are TRBV29-1 and TRBJ1-2, with no clear D. Looked up from germline, CDR1 is SQVTM and CDR2 is ANQGSEA. V was trimmed by 3 bases and J by 5 bases, leaving 13 bases between them. There are 13 residues in the CDR3. CDR3 bases: TGCAGCGTTGAGGCCAGTCCCTCTTATGGCTACACCTTC. It is translated as CSVEASPSYGYTF.

This clonotype was seen a handful of times. The chain recombines TRBV12-3 or TRBV12-4 with TRBJ2-3; 7 nucleotides agree with TRBD2. There are 15 residues in the CDR3. V gave up 6 bases and J gave up 4 bases; unmatched junction bases: 10. CDR3 nucleotides: TGTGCCAGCAGCCCTGGGGGGAGGGCCGCAGATACGCAGTATTTT. As protein: CASSPGGRAADTQYF.